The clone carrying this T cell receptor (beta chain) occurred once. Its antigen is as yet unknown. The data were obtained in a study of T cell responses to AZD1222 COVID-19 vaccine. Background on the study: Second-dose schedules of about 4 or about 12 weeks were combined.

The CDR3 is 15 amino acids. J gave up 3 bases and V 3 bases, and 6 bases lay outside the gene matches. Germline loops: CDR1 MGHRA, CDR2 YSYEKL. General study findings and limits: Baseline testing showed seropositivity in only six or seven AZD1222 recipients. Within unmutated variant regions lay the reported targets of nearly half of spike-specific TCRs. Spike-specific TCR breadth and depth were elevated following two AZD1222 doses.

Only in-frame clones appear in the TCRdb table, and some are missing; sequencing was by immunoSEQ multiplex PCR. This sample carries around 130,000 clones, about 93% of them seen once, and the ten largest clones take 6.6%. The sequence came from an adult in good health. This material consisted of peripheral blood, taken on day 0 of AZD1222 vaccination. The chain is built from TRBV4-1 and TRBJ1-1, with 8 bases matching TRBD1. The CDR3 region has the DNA TGCGCCAGCAGCCACAACCAGGGGGCGTACACTGAAGCTTTCTTT. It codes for CASSHNQGAYTEAFF.